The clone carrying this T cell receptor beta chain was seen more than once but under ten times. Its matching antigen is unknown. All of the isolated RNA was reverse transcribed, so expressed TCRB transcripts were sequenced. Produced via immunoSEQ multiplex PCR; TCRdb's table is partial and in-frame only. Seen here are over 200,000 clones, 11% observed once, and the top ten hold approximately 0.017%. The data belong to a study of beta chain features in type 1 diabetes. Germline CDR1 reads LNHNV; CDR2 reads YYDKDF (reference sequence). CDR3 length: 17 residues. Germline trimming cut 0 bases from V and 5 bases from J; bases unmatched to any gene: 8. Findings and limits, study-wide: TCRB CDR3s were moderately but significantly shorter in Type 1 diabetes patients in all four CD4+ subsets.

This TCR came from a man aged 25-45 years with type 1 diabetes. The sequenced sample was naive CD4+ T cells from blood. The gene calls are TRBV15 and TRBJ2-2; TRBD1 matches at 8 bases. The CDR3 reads CATSRDRGPLNTGELFF. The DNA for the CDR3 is TGTGCCACCAGCAGAGACAGGGGGCCGTTAAATACCGGGGAGCTGTTTTTT.